This entry lists 17 T cell receptor beta chains sequenced from one sample in a study of cytomegalovirus exposure and HLA in healthy donors (dated by TCRdb to 2015 to 2018). The library was produced with the immunoSEQ multiplex PCR assay. A mixture of 60 forward primers for TCR Vbeta segments and 13 reverse primers for TCR Jbeta segments was used in the multiplex PCR. Drawn from immuneACCESS, this table holds only the in-frame rearrangements with V and J called that TCRdb kept. Clones are partly lost; checked studies trace under half to an unresolved V gene and leave the rest unexplained. For this sample the table gives about 130,000 clones, of which about four fifths were detected only once. The ten largest clones represent 4.5% to 5% of the sample. The sample was PBMCs. The receptors originated from a man aged 30-40 years in good health.

The chain has TRBV29-1 and TRBJ2-7; 12 bases match TRBD2. The CDR3 is 13 residues long. Unmatched junction bases numbered 5, after V lost 7 bases and J lost 4 bases. The germline V gene encodes CDR1 SQVTM and CDR2 ANQGSEA. CDR3 nucleotides: TGCAGCGCAACTAGCGGGAGGAATTACGAGCAGTACTTC. Its translation: CSATSGRNYEQYF.

This chain uses TRBV27 with TRBJ2-1; 11 bases line up with TRBD2. Germline trimming cut 6 bases from V and 1 base from J; bases unmatched to any gene: 2. The CDR3 is 15 amino acids. Germline assignment: CDR1 MNHEY and CDR2 SMNVEV (reference sequence). For the CDR3, the DNA is TGTGCCAGCAGGGGGACTAGCGGTTCCTACAATGAGCAGTTCTTC. This sequence encodes CASRGTSGSYNEQFF.

This chain connects TRBV9 to TRBJ2-6; 12 bases line up with TRBD1. The CDR3 consists of 18 residues. Germline V lookup: CDR1 SGDLS, CDR2 YYNGEE. V was pared by 7 bases and J by 7 bases, with 15 bases of the junction left unmatched. CDR3 protein: CASLGLGTGGPHANVLTF. CDR3 coding DNA: TGTGCCAGCCTCGGACTCGGGACAGGGGGCCCCCATGCCAACGTCCTGACTTTC.

This clone was observed once. The CDR3 sequence is CASSRSGEGIYEQYF. The DNA of the CDR3 is TGTGCCAGTAGTAGATCGGGGGAGGGCATCTACGAGCAGTACTTC. V and J are TRBV19 and TRBJ2-7; 7 positions agree with TRBD2. The germline V gene encodes CDR1 LNHDA and CDR2 SQIVND (reference sequence). This CDR3 comprises 15 residues. V lost 4 bases, J lost 3 bases, and 9 bases stayed unmatched.

CDR3 bases: TGTGCCAGCAGTTCTCCCGGGAGTCGGAACGAGCAGTACTTC. It is translated as CASSSPGSRNEQYF. This rearrangement joins TRBV28 to TRBJ2-7; perhaps TRBD2 as D (6 bases). Germline CDR1 MDHEN, CDR2 SYDVKM. The CDR3 has 14 amino acids. V was clipped by 4 bases and J by 5 bases, with 15 bases between them.

Regarding this clone: The junction does not match germline at one end; this may be a read error. This chain joins TRBV4-1 and TRBJ2-1; TRBD2 matches 8 bases. The CDR3 has 15 residues. Germline CDR1 MGHRA, CDR2 YSYEKL. The CDR3 region is CASSQREDSYNERFF. For the CDR3, the DNA is TGCGCCAGCAGCCAGCGGGAGGACTCCTACAATGAGCGGTTCTTC.

The chain joins TRBV5-8 to TRBJ1-3; no definite D call. Germline V lookup: CDR1 SGHTS, CDR2 YDEGEE. This CDR3 has 13 residues. Trimming shortened V by 3 bases and J by 2 bases, and 6 bases separated the two germline ends. The CDR3 loop reads CASSSFTGNTIYF. The DNA of the CDR3 is TGTGCCAGCAGCTCTTTTACTGGAAACACCATATATTTT.

This clone was counted once. The chain employs TRBV5-1 and TRBJ2-7; 8 bases map to TRBD1. This CDR3 comprises 14 residues. The V gene end was trimmed by 0 bases and the J gene end by 6 bases; junction bases not matched to a gene: 5. The germline V gene has CDR1 SGHRS and CDR2 YFSETQ. This CDR3 reads CASSLDQGAREQYF. The CDR3 nucleotides are TGCGCCAGCAGCTTGGACCAGGGGGCTCGCGAGCAGTACTTC.

V gene TRBV7-2 combines with J gene TRBJ2-1, with 7 bases lining up with TRBD2. This CDR3 is 18 amino acids long. J lost 1 base, V lost 2 bases, and 11 bases had no gene match. Germline values: CDR1 SGHTA, CDR2 FQGNSA. The CDR3 bases are TGTGCCAGCAGCTTAATTAGGCGCGGGAGAAGTTCCTACAATGAGCAGTTCTTC. As protein: CASSLIRRGRSSYNEQFF.

The CDR3 DNA sequence: TGTGCCAGCAGACCTTCCCTTGGACAGGGTCGCGGAGAGACCCAGTACTTC. It is translated as CASRPSLGQGRGETQYF. V is TRBV28 and J is TRBJ2-5; the match to TRBD1 covers 8 bases. The CDR3 covers 17 residues. Germline lookup yields CDR1 MDHEN and CDR2 SYDVKM. The trim removed 6 bases at V and 4 bases at J, leaving 16 bases unmatched.

J is TRBJ2-1 and V is TRBV30, with 13 bases aligning to TRBD2. The CDR3 is 14 residues long. V lost 4 bases, J lost 7 bases, and 4 bases stayed unmatched. The V gene's germline CDR1 is GTSNPN and CDR2 SVGIG (reference sequence). The CDR3 sequence: CAWTRTSGSNEQFF. The CDR3 DNA sequence: TGTGCCTGGACTAGGACTAGCGGGAGTAATGAGCAGTTCTTC.

Here the CDR3 DNA reads TGTGCCATCCCCGAAAAGGGGCCGAACACCGGGGAGCTGTTTTTT. It encodes CAIPEKGPNTGELFF. The rearrangement joins TRBV7-9 to TRBJ2-2; maybe TRBD1 (5 bases). The V gene's germline CDR1 is SEHNR and CDR2 FQNEAQ (reference sequence). The V end was cut by 10 bases, the J end by 0 bases, with 15 bases between. CDR3 length: 15 residues.

The CDR3 spells CASSQGSGDTEAFF. For the CDR3, the DNA is TGCGCCAGCAGCCAAGGATCAGGGGACACTGAAGCTTTCTTT. The gene calls are TRBV4-1 and TRBJ1-1, with TRBD1 as a possible D gene (6 bases). The CDR3 has 14 amino acids. The germline V gene has CDR1 MGHRA and CDR2 YSYEKL. The V and J ends lost 1 base and 3 bases respectively, with 9 bases between them.

The chain is built from TRBV6-1 and TRBJ2-5; 9 bases line up with TRBD2. The J call may be mistaken, given a closer DNA end match to TRBJ2-7. The CDR3 consists of 14 residues. Germline V gene data show CDR1 as MNHNS and CDR2 as SASEGT. The CDR3 DNA is TGTGCCACCCACAGACTAGCGGTTATCTACGAGCAGTACTTC. Protein: CATHRLAVIYEQYF.

CDR3 residues: CASSFIPGESYNEQFF. CDR3 DNA sequence: TGTGCCAGCAGTTTTATCCCGGGAGAATCCTACAATGAGCAGTTCTTC. The gene calls are TRBV27 and TRBJ2-1; maybe TRBD2 (6 bases). V dropped 3 bases and J dropped 1 base, with 13 bases sitting between them. CDR1 is MNHEY, CDR2 SMNVEV, per germline (reference sequence). CDR3 length equals 16 residues.

CDR3 sequence reads: CASSDLFMETQYF. CDR3 DNA sequence: TGTGCCAGCAGTGATCTTTTTATGGAGACCCAGTACTTC. The V gene is TRBV2, the J gene TRBJ2-5; D ambiguous. The V gene lost 3 bases and the J gene lost 5 bases, with 10 bases spanning the gap. The CDR3 is made up of 13 amino acids. The V gene's germline CDR1 is SNHLY and CDR2 FYNNEI.

The chain joins TRBV19 to TRBJ2-1; 7 bases agree with TRBD2. V lost 0 bases to trimming and J lost 7 bases; unmatched junction nucleotides: 12. Germline assignment: CDR1 LNHDA and CDR2 SQIVND (reference sequence). This CDR3 has 17 residues. The CDR3 nucleotides are TGTGCCAGTAGTATAGATCTCGGCGGGGGTGCCGGGAATGAGCAGTTCTTC. It specifies CASSIDLGGGAGNEQFF.